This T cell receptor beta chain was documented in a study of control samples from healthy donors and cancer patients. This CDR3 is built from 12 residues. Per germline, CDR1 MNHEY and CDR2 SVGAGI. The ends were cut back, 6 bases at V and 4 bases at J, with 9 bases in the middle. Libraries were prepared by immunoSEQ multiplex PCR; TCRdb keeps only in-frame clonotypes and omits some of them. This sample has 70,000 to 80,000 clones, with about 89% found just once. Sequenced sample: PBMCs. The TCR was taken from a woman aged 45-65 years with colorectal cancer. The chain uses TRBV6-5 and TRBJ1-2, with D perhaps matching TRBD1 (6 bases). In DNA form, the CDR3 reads TGTGCCAGCAGGACAGGAATCTATGGCTACACCTTC. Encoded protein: CASRTGIYGYTF.